These 4 T cell receptor beta chains were sequenced from one sample in a study of blood T cell repertoires in COVID-19. Measured with immunoSEQ multiplex PCR; TCRdb has only the in-frame clones, and not every one. In the table there are 150,000 or so clones, around 80% of which are singletons. Sequenced sample: peripheral blood. The receptors shown here come from a woman aged 80 or over with acute or convalescent COVID-19.

This chain joins TRBV3-1 (or the pseudogene TRBV3-2) and TRBJ2-7, with TRBD1 as a possible D gene (6 bases). This CDR3 comprises 14 residues. Trimming removed 1 base at V and 6 bases at J, with 13 bases between. CDR1 is LGHDT and CDR2 is YNNKEL in the germline V gene (reference sequence). The CDR3 coding sequence is TGTGCCAGCAGCCAAGGTCCCGGGACACCCGAGCAGTACTTC. Protein: CASSQGPGTPEQYF.

CDR3 sequence: CASSRGQGAYNEQFF. For the CDR3, the DNA is TGTGCCAGCAGCCGGGGACAGGGCGCCTACAATGAGCAGTTCTTC. The V and J genes are TRBV5-6 and TRBJ2-1; 9 positions agree with TRBD1. CDR1 is SGHDT, CDR2 YYEEEE, per germline. The CDR3 extends over 15 amino acids. V was clipped by 4 bases and J by 2 bases; unmatched bases: 4.

V gene TRBV13 combines with J gene TRBJ2-1, with 7 bases identical to TRBD1. Per germline, CDR1 PRHDT and CDR2 FYEKMQ (reference sequence). Germline trimming cut 10 bases from V and 5 bases from J; bases unmatched to any gene: 11. This CDR3 comprises 14 residues. CDR3 in DNA: TGTGCCAACCCGGGACAGCAATTCGACAATGAGCAGTTCTTC. This codes for CANPGQQFDNEQFF.

The V call is TRBV19, the J call TRBJ2-3; TRBD2 agrees at 13 bases. The CDR3 loop spans 18 amino acids. CDR1 LNHDA and CDR2 SQIVND come from the germline V gene (reference sequence). V was pared by 6 bases and J by 0 bases, with 9 bases of the junction left unmatched. Written as DNA, the CDR3 is TGTGCCAGTAGCTATTACGGACTAGCGGGAGCAAGCACAGATACGCAGTATTTT. Protein product: CASSYYGLAGASTDTQYF.